The 29 T cell receptor beta chains below come from one sample, sequenced in a study of blood T cell repertoires in COVID-19. TCRdb's copy holds only in-frame clones and misses some; the assay was immunoSEQ multiplex PCR. This sample has around 100,000 clones, with about 90% found just once. The sample was peripheral blood. The source of these receptors is a human donor in a cohort sampled during active COVID-19.

J is TRBJ2-3 and V is TRBV28, with a possible D match to TRBD2 (5 bases). In germline, CDR1 is MDHEN, CDR2 SYDVKM. CDR3 size: 16 residues. The V end lost 3 bases, the J end lost 5 bases, and 18 bases lay between the germline ends. CDR3 coding DNA: TGTGCCAGCAGTTTCGACGCCCTGAGAGGGATAGATACGCAGTATTTT. Protein: CASSFDALRGIDTQYF.

The genes are TRBV25-1 and TRBJ1-6, with D uncertain. The V gene's germline CDR1 is MGHDK and CDR2 SYGVNS. Between the trimmed V and J ends, which lost 1 base and 7 bases, there was a span of 11 bases. The CDR3 totals 15 residues. The CDR3 is CASSESPGKNSPLHF. CDR3 DNA sequence: TGTGCCAGCAGTGAATCTCCGGGGAAGAATTCACCCCTCCACTTT.

This chain links TRBV10-3 with TRBJ2-5, with TRBD1 matching over 11 bases. CDR1 is ENHRY and CDR2 is SYGVKD in the germline V gene. The ends lost 2 bases at V and 5 bases at J; junction bases unmatched: 7. The CDR3 has 16 residues. The CDR3 region is CAISERGQGATETQYF. CDR3 in DNA: TGTGCCATCAGTGAGCGCGGACAGGGGGCGACGGAGACCCAGTACTTC.

V usage is TRBV28 and J usage is TRBJ2-1, with 11 bases matching TRBD1. V trimming: 5 bases; J trimming: 7 bases; junction bases outside the gene matches: 7. This CDR3 contains 15 residues. CDR1 is MDHEN and CDR2 is SYDVKM in the germline V gene. Written as DNA, the CDR3 is TGTGCCAGCAGTACGGGACAGGGGGACAGAAATGAGCAGTTCTTC. The encoded protein is CASSTGQGDRNEQFF.

This clone showed up just a few times. The genes are TRBV7-2 and TRBJ2-1, with TRBD2 matching 12 bases. From germline, CDR1 is SGHTA and CDR2 FQGNSA. V trimming: 1 base; J trimming: 9 bases; junction bases outside the gene matches: 4. This CDR3 contains 15 residues. CDR3 in amino acids: CASSLDLAGGVEQFF. The CDR3 region has the DNA TGTGCCAGCAGCTTAGACCTAGCGGGAGGGGTTGAGCAGTTCTTC.

The J gene is TRBJ1-2, the V gene TRBV6-1; D not resolved. The CDR3 runs to 15 residues. V was pared by 2 bases and J by 1 base, with 11 bases between. Germline V CDR1 and CDR2: MNHNS, SASEGT. The CDR3 coding sequence is TGTGCCAGCAGTGAATACCCCGCCAGTAACTATGGCTACACCTTC. Translated: CASSEYPASNYGYTF.

The genes are TRBV10-3 and TRBJ2-1, with 13 bases identical to TRBD2. The V gene end was trimmed by 6 bases and the J gene end by 7 bases; junction bases not matched to a gene: 9. Germline V gene lookup returns CDR1 ENHRY and CDR2 SYGVKD. There are 16 residues in the CDR3. In nucleotides, the CDR3 is TGTGCCATCAGCGGACCGGGACTAGCGGGAAGGAATGAGCAGTTCTTC. Translation: CAISGPGLAGRNEQFF.

The chain is built from TRBV3-1 (or the pseudogene TRBV3-2) and TRBJ2-7, with 9 bases aligning to TRBD2. J gave up 7 bases and V 4 bases, and 11 bases lay outside the gene matches. CDR3 length: 15 residues. Germline loops: CDR1 LGHDT, CDR2 YNNKEL (reference sequence). CDR3 sequence: CASSLAAGGPREQYF. The CDR3, as DNA: TGTGCCAGCAGCCTGGCCGCGGGAGGGCCCCGTGAGCAGTACTTC.

This clone has only one observation. The rearrangement uses TRBV5-5 and TRBJ2-7, with 7 nucleotides matching TRBD1. The junction had 0 bases not matched to a gene; V was cut back by 0 bases and J by 3 bases. Germline V gene lookup returns CDR1 SGHKS and CDR2 YYEKEE (reference sequence). The CDR3 has 13 residues. The DNA of the CDR3 is TGTGCCAGCAGCTTGGACAGGGGCTACGAGCAGTACTTC. It encodes CASSLDRGYEQYF.

In DNA, the CDR3 is TGTGCCAGCAGCCACGGAGTCTCCTATGGCTACACCTTC. Amino acids: CASSHGVSYGYTF. The rearrangement links TRBV14 to TRBJ1-2; no reliable D call. The CDR3 contains 13 residues. V gave up 3 bases and J gave up 4 bases, with 9 bases separating them. CDR1 is SGHDN, CDR2 FVKESK, per germline.

J is TRBJ2-1 and V is TRBV4-1; TRBD1 matches 7 bases. CDR3 length: 15 residues. Losses at the gene ends were 6 bases for V and 4 bases for J; bases not matched to a gene: 9. Germline V gene lookup returns CDR1 MGHRA and CDR2 YSYEKL. CDR3 in amino acids: CASRLVGQEYNEQFF. CDR3 coding DNA: TGCGCCAGCAGGCTCGTTGGACAGGAGTACAATGAGCAGTTCTTC.

Here the CDR3 DNA reads TGTGCCAGCAGCTCGGGACAGACAATGAACACTGAAGCTTTCTTT. It codes for CASSSGQTMNTEAFF. The J gene is TRBJ1-1, the V gene TRBV5-4, with TRBD1 identical over 7 bases. CDR1 is SGHNT, CDR2 YYREEE, per germline (reference sequence). The CDR3 totals 15 residues. V gave up 3 bases and J gave up 0 bases; unmatched junction bases: 5.

This clone was found a few times. The chain carries TRBV29-1 and TRBJ2-7, with 11 positions matching TRBD1. In germline, CDR1 is SQVTM, CDR2 ANQGSEA. The CDR3 is 15 amino acids. V lost 4 bases and J lost 8; bases outside the gene matches: 13. This CDR3 is CSVVGQGAIGAQQYF. The CDR3 bases are TGCAGCGTTGTAGGACAGGGGGCGATCGGGGCGCAGCAGTACTTC.

This clone showed up just a few times. The chain has TRBV30 and TRBJ1-6, with D possibly matching TRBD1 (5 bases). The CDR3 is 15 residues long. Germline V gene lookup returns CDR1 GTSNPN and CDR2 SVGIG (reference sequence). Between the trimmed V and J ends, which lost 0 bases and 9 bases, there was a span of 15 bases. CDR3 DNA sequence: TGTGCCTGGAGTGTAGGGGCGTGGCGGGGTTCACCCCTCCACTTT. Its translation: CAWSVGAWRGSPLHF.

The rearrangement uses TRBV6-6 and TRBJ1-4; 9 bases match TRBD1. Trimming at V came to 6 bases and at J to 2 bases, leaving 4 bases not matched to a gene. Germline CDR1 is MNHNY and CDR2 is SVGAGI (reference sequence). The CDR3 totals 15 residues. CDR3 amino acids: CASRTTGGTNEKLFF. Written as DNA, the CDR3 is TGTGCCAGCAGGACCACAGGGGGCACTAATGAAAAACTGTTTTTT.

The chain has TRBV27 and TRBJ2-1, with TRBD2 identical over 11 bases. The CDR3 totals 18 residues. The germline CDR1 and CDR2 sequences are MNHEY and SMNVEV (reference sequence). The J segment lost 1 base and the V segment lost 5 bases, leaving 10 bases of the junction unmatched. For the CDR3, the DNA is TGTGCCAGCAGTCCCAGGACTAGCGGGCCTGGATCCTACAATGAGCAGTTCTTC. Protein sequence: CASSPRTSGPGSYNEQFF.

This chain uses TRBV10-2 with TRBJ2-7; 9 bases map to TRBD1. This CDR3 contains 14 residues. The V gene end was trimmed by 3 bases and the J gene end by 5 bases; junction bases not matched to a gene: 5. Germline CDR1 is WSHSY and CDR2 is SAAADI. The CDR3 DNA reads TGCGCCAGCAGTGACCGGACAGGGGCGAACGAGCAGTACTTC. Translating gives CASSDRTGANEQYF.

The chain carries TRBV30 and TRBJ1-5, with D unresolved. This CDR3 region has 13 residues. V was shortened by 0 bases and J by 2 bases, with 5 bases between the two germline ends. Germline V lookup: CDR1 GTSNPN, CDR2 SVGIG (reference sequence). CDR3 loop: CAWSVEGNQPQHF. For the CDR3, the DNA is TGTGCCTGGAGTGTGGAGGGCAATCAGCCCCAGCATTTT.

The chain employs TRBV6-5 and TRBJ1-3; D gene unclear. The CDR3 consists of 13 residues. CDR1 is MNHEY and CDR2 is SVGAGI in the germline V gene. Trimming removed 7 bases at V and 1 base at J, with 8 bases between. The CDR3 DNA reads TGTGCCAGCAAACAGCCGTCTGGAAACACCATATATTTT. Amino acids: CASKQPSGNTIYF.

The chain couples TRBV21-1 to TRBJ2-5; no DNA check was done on the table's D call, TRBD1. TRBV21-1 is described as a pseudogene. This CDR3 spans 20 amino acids. CDR3 in DNA: TGTGCCAGCAGCAAAGGTTCGCATGGAGGAACAAGGGGGCCGCAAGAGACCCAGTACTTC. Its protein is CASSKGSHGGTRGPQETQYF.

The rearrangement joins TRBV6-5 to TRBJ2-7; possible D gene TRBD1, 6 bases. Trimming shortened V by 8 bases and J by 4 bases, and 9 bases separated the two germline ends. CDR3 length equals 11 residues. CDR1 is MNHEY and CDR2 is SVGAGI in the germline V gene. The CDR3 loop reads CASRQGYEQYF. DNA for the CDR3: TGTGCCAGCCGGCAGGGGTACGAGCAGTACTTC.

This chain uses TRBV2 with TRBJ1-4; TRBD1 matches 7 bases. This CDR3 is built from 16 residues. The V segment lost 10 bases and the J segment 10 bases; nucleotides outside the gene matches: 21. The V gene's germline CDR1 is SNHLY and CDR2 FYNNEI. The CDR3 sequence is CATTVGQRRGLGKLFF. CDR3 DNA sequence: TGTGCCACCACAGTGGGACAGCGGAGGGGTTTGGGAAAACTGTTTTTT.

This clone came up once. The chain recombines TRBV6-5 with TRBJ2-1; TRBD2 matches at 8 bases. Germline values: CDR1 MNHEY, CDR2 SVGAGI. This CDR3 has 13 residues. The V segment lost 5 bases and the J segment 6 bases; nucleotides outside the gene matches: 3. CDR3 residues: CASSRTSFNEQFF. The CDR3 bases are TGTGCCAGCAGTCGGACTAGCTTCAATGAGCAGTTCTTC.

The chain is built from TRBV9 and TRBJ2-7, with D possibly being TRBD1 (5 bases). This CDR3 contains 15 residues. Germline-derived CDR1 and CDR2 are SGDLS and YYNGEE. The ends were cut back, 0 bases at V and 2 bases at J, with 12 bases in the middle. The CDR3 region is CASSVGSDSTYEQYF. CDR3 in DNA: TGTGCCAGCAGCGTAGGATCTGACAGTACCTACGAGCAGTACTTC.

The J gene is TRBJ2-1, the V gene TRBV6-6; D is ambiguous. Trimming stripped 6 bases from V and 7 bases from J, with 10 bases between. CDR1 and CDR2 from the germline V gene are MNHNY and SVGAGI (reference sequence). The length of the CDR3 is 12 residues. The DNA for the CDR3 is TGTGCCAGCAGCCCCAACGGGAATGAGCAGTTCTTC. Translated: CASSPNGNEQFF.

The J gene is TRBJ2-2, the V gene TRBV15, with TRBD1 as a possible D gene (6 bases). The ends were cut back, 2 bases at V and 5 bases at J, with 12 bases in the middle. Germline-derived CDR1 and CDR2 are LNHNV and YYDKDF (reference sequence). The CDR3 is 15 amino acids. CDR3 in amino acids: CATSRKSQGTGELFF. The DNA for the CDR3 is TGTGCCACCAGCAGAAAGTCACAGGGTACCGGGGAGCTGTTTTTT.

In this sample, this clone turned up once. V usage is TRBV5-4 and J usage is TRBJ2-7, with D possibly being TRBD1 (8 bases). V was clipped by 5 bases and J by 4 bases, with 19 bases between them. Germline assignment: CDR1 SGHNT and CDR2 YYREEE (reference sequence). The CDR3 extends over 15 amino acids. The CDR3 DNA is TGTGCCAGCAGTACGGGGGGAGGACAGGGATACGAGCAGTACTTC. Protein product: CASSTGGGQGYEQYF.

The chain recombines TRBV5-1 with TRBJ2-1; 13 bases are shared with TRBD2. The V gene end was trimmed by 5 bases and the J gene end by 6 bases; junction bases not matched to a gene: 8. This CDR3 is built from 16 residues. Germline V gene sequence: CDR1 SGHRS, CDR2 YFSETQ. DNA for the CDR3: TGCGCCAGCAGACGTGAGACTAGCGGGGGGCTCAATGAGCAGTTCTTC. Translating it yields CASRRETSGGLNEQFF.

The chain's CDR3 is CASSLVRGGATDTQYF. Here the CDR3 DNA reads TGTGCCAGCAGCTTAGTTCGGGGGGGGGCCACAGATACGCAGTATTTT. The genes are TRBV7-9 and TRBJ2-3, with 8 bases lining up with TRBD2. Unmatched junction bases numbered 5, after V lost 1 base and J lost 2 bases. Germline CDR1 and CDR2: SEHNR and FQNEAQ (reference sequence). This CDR3 has 16 amino acids.